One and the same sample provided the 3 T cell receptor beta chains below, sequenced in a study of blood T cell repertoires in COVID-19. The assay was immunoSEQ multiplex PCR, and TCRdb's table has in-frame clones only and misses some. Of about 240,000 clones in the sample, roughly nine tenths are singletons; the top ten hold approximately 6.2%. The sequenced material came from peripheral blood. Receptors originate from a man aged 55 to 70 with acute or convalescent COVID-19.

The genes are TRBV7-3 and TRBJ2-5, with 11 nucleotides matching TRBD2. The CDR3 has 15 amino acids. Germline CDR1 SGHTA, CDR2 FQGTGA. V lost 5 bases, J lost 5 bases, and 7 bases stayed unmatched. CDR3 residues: CASSAGTSGWETQYF. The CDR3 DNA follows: TGTGCCAGCAGCGCAGGGACTAGCGGTTGGGAGACCCAGTACTTC.

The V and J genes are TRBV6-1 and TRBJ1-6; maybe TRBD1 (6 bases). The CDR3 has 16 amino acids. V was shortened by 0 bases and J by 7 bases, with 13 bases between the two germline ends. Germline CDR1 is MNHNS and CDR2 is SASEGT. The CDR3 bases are TGTGCCAGCAGTGAAGCGCTACAGGGCACCAATTCACCCCTCCACTTT. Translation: CASSEALQGTNSPLHF.

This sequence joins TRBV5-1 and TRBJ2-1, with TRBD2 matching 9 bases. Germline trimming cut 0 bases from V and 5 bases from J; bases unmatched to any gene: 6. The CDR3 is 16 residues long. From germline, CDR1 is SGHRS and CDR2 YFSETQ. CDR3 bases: TGCGCCAGCAGCTTGGAGGCGGGAGGGCCCCACAATGAGCAGTTCTTC. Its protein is CASSLEAGGPHNEQFF.